One and the same sample provided the 19 T cell receptor beta chains below, sequenced in a study of blood T cell repertoires in COVID-19. Some clones are missing from TCRdb's copy, which holds only in-frame ones; the method was immunoSEQ multiplex PCR. The repertoire holds a few hundred thousand clones, with 80% to 90% as singletons. Sequenced sample: peripheral blood. Receptors were obtained from a woman aged 70-85 years with acute or convalescent COVID-19.

The chain combines TRBV7-8 with TRBJ2-7; TRBD1 matches 9 bases. Looked up from germline, CDR1 is SGHVS and CDR2 is FQNEAQ. The trim removed 1 base at V and 2 bases at J, leaving 9 bases unmatched. The CDR3 has 17 amino acids. The CDR3 coding sequence is TGTGCCAGCAGCTTAGGGGTCCCGGGACAGGGTCCCTACGAGCAGTACTTC. Amino acids: CASSLGVPGQGPYEQYF. Combining the CDR3 with reference TRBV7-8 and TRBJ2-7 gives the whole variable domain GAGVSQSPRYKVAKRGQDVALRCDPISGHVSLFWYQQALGQGPEFLTYFQNEAQLDKSGLPSDRFFAERPEGSVSTLKIQRTQQEDSAVYLCASSLGVPGQGPYEQYFGPGTRLTVT.

This clone was observed a single time. CDR3 protein: CASSLSQGAELAQHF. The CDR3 DNA follows: TGTGCCAGCAGTCTATCACAGGGGGCGGAATTAGCCCAGCATTTT. The rearrangement joins TRBV6-5 to TRBJ1-5; 9 bases are a match to TRBD1. The V and J ends lost 5 bases and 11 bases, in that order; junction bases with no gene match: 13. Looked up from germline, CDR1 is MNHEY and CDR2 is SVGAGI. The CDR3 runs to 15 residues.

The V and J genes are TRBV3-1 (or the pseudogene TRBV3-2) and TRBJ1-4, with 7 bases aligning to TRBD1. V dropped 4 bases and J dropped 2; count of bases not matched to a gene: 7. This CDR3 contains 16 residues. Germline CDR1 LGHDT, CDR2 YNNKEL (reference sequence). CDR3: CASSPHLQGTNEKLFF. CDR3 DNA sequence: TGTGCCAGCAGCCCGCACCTACAGGGGACTAATGAAAAACTGTTTTTT.

The gene calls are TRBV27 and TRBJ2-3; 10 bases map to TRBD2. CDR1 is MNHEY and CDR2 is SMNVEV in the germline V gene (reference sequence). CDR3 size: 16 residues. V lost 5 bases to trimming and J lost 0 bases; unmatched junction nucleotides: 5. The CDR3 DNA is TGTGCCAGCAGTACCGGGACTAGCGTTAGCACAGATACGCAGTATTTT. Translated: CASSTGTSVSTDTQYF.

This rearrangement joins TRBV12-3 or TRBV12-4 to TRBJ1-1; 8 bases map to TRBD1. This CDR3 has 12 residues. Trimming at V came to 7 bases and at J to 6 bases, leaving 4 bases not matched to a gene. CDR3 in amino acids: CASTSDRAEAFF. The CDR3, as DNA: TGTGCCAGCACCTCGGACAGGGCTGAAGCTTTCTTT.

This clone turned up a few times. The gene calls are TRBV5-1 and TRBJ2-1, with 10 bases matching TRBD2. Trimming cost V 4 bases and J 6 bases; bases outside gene matches: 10. There are 16 residues in the CDR3. The germline CDR1 and CDR2 sequences are SGHRS and YFSETQ. CDR3 sequence (DNA): TGCGCCAGCAGCCGTACCCCTCTAGCGGGGGCCAATGAGCAGTTCTTC. Protein product: CASSRTPLAGANEQFF.

The rearrangement joins TRBV5-1 to TRBJ2-7; 9 nucleotides agree with TRBD1. The CDR3 has 15 residues. Germline trimming cut 3 bases from V and 7 bases from J; bases unmatched to any gene: 11. Germline V lookup: CDR1 SGHRS, CDR2 YFSETQ. Here the CDR3 reads CASSSTSTGGWEQYF. DNA for the CDR3: TGCGCCAGCAGCTCGACCAGCACAGGGGGCTGGGAGCAGTACTTC.

This clone was seen just once. CDR3 residues: CASSLAPRGYTF. In DNA, the CDR3 is TGTGCCAGCAGTTTAGCACCCCGGGGCTACACCTTC. The gene calls are TRBV12-3 or TRBV12-4 and TRBJ1-2, with D uncertain. V was shortened by 0 bases and J by 8 bases, with 7 bases between the two germline ends. This CDR3 comprises 12 residues.

J is TRBJ1-6 and V is TRBV15, with 9 bases aligning to TRBD1. Germline V CDR1 and CDR2: LNHNV, YYDKDF (reference sequence). V shed 4 bases and J 13 bases; nucleotides not matched to a gene: 8. The CDR3 sequence is 14 residues long. As DNA, the CDR3 is TGTGCCACCAGCAAGGGACAGGGCGGTAGCCCCCTCCACTTT. Its translation: CATSKGQGGSPLHF.

This chain connects TRBV6-5 to TRBJ1-3; D gene uncertain. The CDR3 consists of 13 residues. The V end was cut by 6 bases, the J end by 0 bases, with 6 bases between. Germline V gives CDR1 MNHEY, CDR2 SVGAGI. The chain's CDR3 is CASSRFSGNTIYF. The CDR3 DNA is TGTGCCAGCAGCAGGTTCTCTGGAAACACCATATATTTT.

The rearrangement joins TRBV3-1 (or the pseudogene TRBV3-2) to TRBJ1-1; D is ambiguous. CDR3 length: 13 amino acids. CDR1 LGHDT and CDR2 YNNKEL come from the germline V gene (reference sequence). V was pared by 7 bases and J by 1 base, with 10 bases between. The CDR3 nucleotides are TGTGCCAGCACCCCCTCCTCGAACACTGAAGCTTTCTTT. This gives the protein CASTPSSNTEAFF.

The rearrangement links TRBV19 to TRBJ2-1, with 7 bases identical to TRBD1. This CDR3 is built from 16 residues. V lost 3 bases to trimming and J lost 5 bases; unmatched junction nucleotides: 10. The germline gives CDR1 LNHDA, CDR2 SQIVND (reference sequence). The CDR3 nucleotides read TGTGCCAGTAGTATTTCCGGGACAGTCTACAACAATGAGCAGTTCTTC. As protein: CASSISGTVYNNEQFF.

This chain links TRBV2 with TRBJ1-1; D uncertain. The germline V gene encodes CDR1 SNHLY and CDR2 FYNNEI. The CDR3 sequence is 13 residues long. V lost 4 bases and J 2 bases, leaving 8 bases between the germline ends. CDR3 nucleotide sequence: TGTGCCAGCAGTGCAGAGGCCAACACTGAAGCTTTCTTT. Translating it yields CASSAEANTEAFF.

The gene calls are TRBV10-2 and TRBJ2-1; TRBD2 matches 9 bases. The CDR3 has 15 amino acids. CDR1 is WSHSY and CDR2 is SAAADI in the germline V gene. Trimming at V came to 7 bases and at J to 8 bases, leaving 12 bases not matched to a gene. The CDR3 is CASTPSGTSSHEQFF. The CDR3 nucleotides are TGCGCCAGCACCCCCTCCGGGACTAGCAGCCATGAGCAGTTCTTC.

The chain employs TRBV13 and TRBJ2-3, with 12 bases identical to TRBD2. With V trimmed by 4 bases and J by 2 bases, 4 bases remained unmatched. This CDR3 comprises 16 residues. The V gene's germline CDR1 is PRHDT and CDR2 FYEKMQ (reference sequence). DNA for the CDR3: TGTGCCAGCAGCTACCGACTAGCGGGGGTCACAGATACGCAGTATTTT. This sequence encodes CASSYRLAGVTDTQYF.

This sequence joins TRBV28 and TRBJ2-5, with TRBD2 matching 9 bases. The CDR3 runs 14 residues. Germline V lookup: CDR1 MDHEN, CDR2 SYDVKM. The trim removed 6 bases at V and 3 bases at J, leaving 5 bases unmatched. The DNA for the CDR3 is TGTGCCAGCAGGAAAGCGGGGGGTGAAGAGACCCAGTACTTC. It specifies CASRKAGGEETQYF.

The chain carries TRBV5-1 and TRBJ1-1; possible D gene TRBD1, 6 bases. V was pared by 0 bases and J by 8 bases, with 17 bases between. The germline V gene encodes CDR1 SGHRS and CDR2 YFSETQ. This CDR3 region has 15 residues. The CDR3 loop is CASSLEGRGFFEAFF. CDR3 in DNA: TGCGCCAGCAGCTTGGAAGGCAGGGGATTTTTCGAAGCTTTCTTT.

The chain has TRBV3-1 (or the pseudogene TRBV3-2) and TRBJ1-1; D is perhaps TRBD1 (5 bases). The V end lost 4 bases, the J end lost 4 bases, and 10 bases lay between the germline ends. This CDR3 contains 13 residues. Germline V lookup: CDR1 LGHDT, CDR2 YNNKEL (reference sequence). Here the CDR3 reads CASSLLDSTEAFF. CDR3 sequence (DNA): TGTGCCAGCAGCCTCCTTGACAGCACTGAAGCTTTCTTT.

CDR3 region: CASSQDRGIYGYTF. CDR3 in DNA: TGTGCCAGCAGCCAAGATCGGGGGATCTATGGCTACACCTTC. The rearrangement uses TRBV4-2 and TRBJ1-2; perhaps TRBD1 as D (5 bases). Per the germline V gene, CDR1 is LGHNA and CDR2 is YNFKEQ. This CDR3 region has 14 residues. V was clipped by 0 bases and J by 4 bases, with 9 bases between them.